What follows describes a single T cell receptor (beta chain). This clonotype was seen at least ten times. Its specific antigen is unknown. Within one base of it there is no much larger clone, and no base qualities were kept. The library came from multiplex PCR. The sequencer listed for this sample is Illumina HiSeq 4000. TCR beta libraries were built with iRepertoire HTBI primers and Arm-PCR amplification of CDR3 regions. PCR products were gel purified before sequencing. Per the original workflow: Gene usage analysis of CDR3 amino acid clonotypes used the 50 to 70 TRBV and some 15 TRBJ segments found across samples. COPE and FqMerger were used to merge the filtered high-quality paired reads into contigs. BLAST was used to align contigs to IMGT TRBV, TRBD and TRBJ reference genes, and CDR3 was defined according to IMGT. Clonotypes above 0.1% frequency were classified as highly expanded clones. Repertoire diversity was measured by Shannon entropy, and V-J evenness by the Gini coefficient. Public clonotypes were defined as clonotypes shared by more than one individual. In-frame beta chains were kept once TCRdb had trimmed the public reads at Q25 with fastp and called clones with MiXCR. Each entry is one CDR3 protein sequence, shown with its most common DNA and genes. What appears here as the V and J calls and clone size reflects TCRdb's work, not the paper's. Across this sample there are around 320,000 distinct CDR3 sequences, with around 17% seen only once. 25% to 30% of the sample lies in the top ten.

These data belong to a study of regulatory T cells in long-lasting Graves disease (dated by TCRdb to about 2021). In terms of the full investigation: Antithyroid drugs had been taken for less than 3 months by newly diagnosed Graves' disease patients. The study took place in China and was registered as a clinical trial. TCR sequencing covered roughly 13 persistent and roughly 20 newly diagnosed Graves' disease patients, some 33 samples in total. Persistent Graves' disease patients were compared with newly diagnosed Graves' disease patients by peripheral blood TCR sequencing and RNA sequencing.

The meaning of the sample's time point label: newly diagnosed GD, antithyroid drugs for less than 3 months. For both TCR sequencing and RNA sequencing, RNA was extracted from PBMCs in TRIzol. The diagnosis of Graves' disease was made according to American Thyroid Association guidelines. Patients were recruited from an endocrinology department in Xi'an, China. Each patient gave roughly 8.4 milliliters of peripheral blood, collected in an EDTA anticoagulant tube. PBMCs were isolated by Ficoll Paque Plus density gradient separation without further T cell sorting. An Agilent 2100 Bioanalyzer and agarose gel were used to assess RNA quality, and a NanoDrop 2000 was used to measure RNA concentration. The CDR3 measures 13 amino acids from cysteine to phenylalanine. Only the CDR3 DNA is retained, 39 bases long and in frame from the first base. CDR1 and CDR2 (MDHEN, SYDVKM) derive from the germline V gene. Between the V and J ends, shortened by 8 bases and 5 bases respectively, the junction contains 12 bases.

General study outcomes and caveats: The study examined only peripheral blood because the primary lesion, thyroid tissue, could not be accessed. More public clonotypes were shared among persistent patients (around 3,000) than among newly diagnosed patients (over 900). Lower TCR Shannon entropy and fewer highly expanded clones were observed in persistent Graves' disease patients than in newly diagnosed patients, which suggested clonal expansion. Preferential use of TRBV28, TRBJ1-2 and TRBJ2-5 was observed in persistent disease, whereas TRBV20-1 and TRBJ2-1 were favored in newly diagnosed disease. The authors noted that the small sample size was a limitation that may lower accuracy. Sequencing and analysis were limited to the TCR beta chain.

Separately, the same data were catalogued under a study of T cells in Graves' hyperthyroidism and ophthalmopathy. Per that second paper: Stable Graves' hyperthyroidism was defined as the absence of progression to ophthalmopathy over 18 months of follow-up. Hyperthyroidism patients were aged 18 to 65 years and newly diagnosed, with disease duration of less than 2 months. Exclusion was applied to patients with uncontrolled infections, other autoimmune diseases, pregnancy or lactation. Diagnoses were based on clinical symptoms, serum thyroxine and TRAb, thyroid ultrasound and orbital computed tomography. The first round of RT-PCR for the TCR CDR3 was performed with the HTBI primer set and the Qiagen OneStep RT-PCR kit. Most expanded thyroid clonotypes (frequency above 0.001) were also detected in blood, suggesting blood repertoires may reflect thyroid immune responses. A model built on a 13 V-J signature distinguished ophthalmopathy from stable hyperthyroidism, reaching about 88% sensitivity and about 81% specificity in cross-validation and 80%/75% in testing. In validation, the model predicted progression to ophthalmopathy with 65% to 71% sensitivity and 72% to 85% specificity, a median of 6.5 months before onset. TCR V-J signatures able to tell the groups apart were searched for in a discovery cohort of some 97 patients, of whom around 43 had Graves' ophthalmopathy and around 58 had stable Graves' hyperthyroidism. An independent validation cohort of around 19 hyperthyroidism patients and about 16 patients who later progressed to ophthalmopathy tested prospective prediction of ophthalmopathy. The 95 to 100 discovery patients were randomly divided into training and test sets at a 7:3 ratio. The study also compared thyroid tissue and blood T-cell repertoires from roughly six Graves' hyperthyroidism patients. Once sampling was done, hyperthyroidism patients were given methimazole at a starting dose of 30 mg daily, whereas ophthalmopathy patients were given high-dose intravenous methylprednisolone. Libraries were constructed in a second round of multiplex PCR, after which size selection and purification were performed. Libraries were sequenced paired-end with 100 bp reads on an Illumina HiSeq2000. SOAPnuke was used to process the raw data, throwing out any read that contained adapters or uncalled bases, had a mean Phred below 15, or lacked an exact constant-primer or identifier match. COPE v1.2.5 was used to merge the high-quality paired reads, and each unique nucleotide sequence was defined as a clonotype. Clonotypes were aligned to IMGT TRBV, TRBD and TRBJ reference segments using MiTCR v1.1. Analysis was restricted to V-J combinations with a frequency above 0.0001, which covered 99% to 99.2% of repertoires. The TCS score was defined as F50 (clonal expansion) divided by E x V (chaos), with BLOSUM62-based TCRdist calculated between CDR3 peptides within each V-J. Welch's t-statistics and random forest reduced just over 500 V-J features to 10 to 15, which were used in a naive Bayes classifier (R e1071). No statistical method was used to set the sample size in advance, and investigators knew the group allocation. The paper describes TCR Vbeta CDR3 sequencing of around 130 peripheral blood samples, made up of approximately 40 ophthalmopathy patients, 70 to 75 hyperthyroidism patients and roughly 17 progressor patients.

This receptor was taken from a man aged 40-50 years with Graves disease. Donor details come from another sample of the same person, matched by shared clones. The V and J genes are TRBV28 and TRBJ2-2, and TRBD1 may be the D gene, going by 6 matching bases. This specimen was peripheral blood mononuclear cells (PBMCs), taken at new diagnosis, from a patient treated with antithyroid drugs. The sequenced DNA is TGTGCCAGCGGACAGCTACCTACCGGGGAGCTGTTTTTT. Its translation reads: CASGQLPTGELFF.